This TCR beta chain was observed in a study of blood T cell repertoires in COVID-19. Study as a whole: Some COVID-19 samples were acute and others convalescent; all came from the United States, Italy and Spain. The analysed material was cDNA or gDNA that came from T cells, B-cell-depleted T cells, or PBMCs.

In the original processing: Amplification of reference gene primers provided the estimated nucleated cell counts. Here immunoSEQ multiplex PCR was the method, and the copy in TCRdb shows in-frame clones only, minus some. The DNA was the basis for D and trimming; V, J and clone size are from that table. The data contain roughly 70,000 clones, 87% of them singletons. The receptor was derived from a woman aged 80 or older with acute or convalescent COVID-19. Sequenced input: peripheral blood.

The CDR3 DNA reads as TGTGCCAGCTCGCGAGCAGGGGGCATCGGGGAGCTGTTTTTT. This gives the protein CASSRAGGIGELFF. This chain links TRBV14 with TRBJ2-2; 8 bases are shared with TRBD1. The V gene end was trimmed by 8 bases and the J gene end by 7 bases; junction bases not matched to a gene: 9. Germline values: CDR1 SGHDN, CDR2 FVKESK. The CDR3 length is 14 residues. Variable domain in full (rest from reference TRBV14 and TRBJ2-2): EAGVTQFPSHSVIEKGQTVTLRCDPISGHDNLYWYRRVMGKEIKFLLHFVKESKQDESGMPNNRFLAERTGGTYSTLKVQPAELEDSGVYFCASSRAGGIGELFFGEGSRLTVL.